The T cell receptor (beta chain) under discussion was sequenced for a study of CD8 T cells in Susac syndrome. An amount of RNA that ranged from roughly 0.45 to 1 ug was reverse transcribed with random hexamers. Multiplex PCR with immunoSEQ amplified the TCR beta CDR3 across 54 Vbeta and 13 Jbeta. TCRdb analysed the immunoSEQ multiplex PCR reads with MiXCR anew, one entry per CDR3 protein. This sample carries about 130,000 distinct CDR3 sequences, 90% to 95% of them seen once, and the ten largest clones take roughly 0.13%. On this clonotype: Its antigen is undetermined.

The CD8+ and CD4+ T cells were isolated magnetically using a negative isolation approach, whereas the TEMRA cells were enriched by FACS. The CDR3 covers 13 residues. The germline gives CDR1 LGHDT, CDR2 YNNKEL (reference sequence). Trimming stripped 4 bases from V and 10 bases from J, with 15 bases between. Points from the study as a whole: As acknowledged by the study, its TCR sequencing and HLA analysis included a relatively small number of individuals.

This receptor was identified in a human donor in good health. This chain joins TRBV3-1 and TRBJ2-3; the D gene is possibly TRBD1 (6 bases). Input material: CD4+ T cells from PBMCs. The CDR3 nucleotides read TGTGCCAGCAGCCCCTGGACAGTTGGCGCGCAGTATTTT. This gives the protein CASSPWTVGAQYF.